Below are 23 T cell receptor beta chains sequenced from a single sample in a study of T cells expressing NK-cell markers. TCRdb reprocessed the 5' RACE reads and keeps a single row for each CDR3 protein, giving no DNA. Reported are 550,000 to 600,000 distinct CDR3 sequences; the ten largest clones contain around 4%. What was sequenced was blood T cells: a sorted CD56 or NKG2C T cell subset, CD4+ or CD8+ T cells, or bulk PBMC T cells (not recorded which). Receptors originate from a man younger than 35 in good health.

The chain combines TRBV16 with TRBJ2-7; the TRBD2 assignment by TCRdb is unverifiable without DNA. This CDR3 contains 17 residues. Per germline, CDR1 KGHSY and CDR2 FQNENV. CDR3 sequence: CASRRNTGTSLYYEQYF.

J is TRBJ2-1 and V is TRBV27; TCRdb returns TRBD1, unconfirmable since there is no DNA. The CDR3 has 15 amino acids. Germline V gives CDR1 MNHEY, CDR2 SMNVEV (reference sequence). CDR3 protein: CASSLTGGPLNEQFF.

The chain joins TRBV10-3 to TRBJ1-2; TCRdb's D call of TRBD1 is untestable without DNA. Germline lookup yields CDR1 ENHRY and CDR2 SYGVKD. The CDR3 is 15 residues long. CDR3 protein: CAISKQGAPSIGYTF.

The J gene is TRBJ2-4, the V gene TRBV19; checking the TCRdb D call of TRBD2 is not possible without DNA. CDR3 length: 16 residues. Germline CDR1 reads LNHDA; CDR2 reads SQIVND (reference sequence). CDR3: CASSRWRERPKNIQYF.

This chain joins TRBV5-1 and TRBJ2-7; TCRdb's D gene call, TRBD1, goes unchecked for lack of DNA. CDR3 length: 15 amino acids. Germline values: CDR1 SGHRS, CDR2 YFSETQ. The chain's CDR3 is CASSPNSGQNNEQYF. The full variable domain, rest sourced from reference TRBV5-1 and TRBJ2-7, is KAGVTQTPRYLIKTRGQQVTLSCSPISGHRSVSWYQQTPGQGLQFLFEYFSETQRNKGNFPGRFSGRQFSNSRSEMNVSTLELGDSALYLCASSPNSGQNNEQYFGPGTRLTVT.

The rearrangement uses TRBV11-2 and TRBJ2-1. Per the germline V gene, CDR1 is SGHAT and CDR2 is FQNNGV. The CDR3 contains 13 residues. The CDR3 protein is CASSSSIYIEQFF.

The chain joins TRBV12-3 or TRBV12-4 to TRBJ2-7; the D call from TCRdb, TRBD1, cannot be confirmed without DNA. The length of the CDR3 is 15 residues. CDR3 amino acids: CASSLGSPAIYEQYF.

J is TRBJ1-1 and V is TRBV7-9; without DNA, the TCRdb call of TRBD1 cannot be checked. Germline V CDR1 and CDR2: SEHNR, FQNEAQ (reference sequence). The CDR3 runs 14 residues. CDR3 loop: CASSHRGGDTEAFF.

CDR3 sequence: CASSWGVAEYEQYF. J is TRBJ2-7 and V is TRBV14. CDR3 length equals 14 residues. Germline CDR1 is SGHDN and CDR2 is FVKESK. The variable domain in full, completed from reference TRBV14 and TRBJ2-7, reads EAGVTQFPSHSVIEKGQTVTLRCDPISGHDNLYWYRRVMGKEIKFLLHFVKESKQDESGMPNNRFLAERTGGTYSTLKVQPAELEDSGVYFCASSWGVAEYEQYFGPGTRLTVT.

The J gene is TRBJ1-2, the V gene TRBV29-1. Germline CDR1 and CDR2: SQVTM and ANQGSEA. The CDR3 spans 14 residues. Here the CDR3 reads CSVRDRKANYGYTF.

The chain is built from TRBV6-5 and TRBJ1-1; TCRdb lists TRBD1, though no DNA is available to test this call. From germline, CDR1 is MNHEY and CDR2 SVGAGI. The length of the CDR3 is 15 residues. The CDR3: CASSSTGALNTEAFF.

The chain uses TRBV10-3 and TRBJ1-1. The CDR3 extends over 13 amino acids. The germline V gene encodes CDR1 ENHRY and CDR2 SYGVKD. CDR3 region: CAMGREGTTEAFF.

The chain links TRBV29-1 to TRBJ1-4. Germline V gene data show CDR1 as SQVTM and CDR2 as ANQGSEA. This CDR3 spans 13 amino acids. The CDR3: CSVRIEGNEKLFF.

This rearrangement joins TRBV7-8 to TRBJ1-2; TCRdb names TRBD1, which stays unverified in the absence of DNA. The CDR3 extends over 14 amino acids. CDR1 SGHVS and CDR2 FQNEAQ come from the germline V gene. Here the CDR3 reads CASSSPGQGYGYTF.

The chain has TRBV3-1 and TRBJ2-1; the TCRdb D gene call, TRBD2, has no DNA to confirm it. Per the germline V gene, CDR1 is LGHDT and CDR2 is YNNKEL (reference sequence). The CDR3 covers 16 residues. The CDR3 region is CASSTFEREGNHEQFF.

The V gene is TRBV5-1, the J gene TRBJ2-5; with no DNA, the TCRdb D assignment of TRBD1 cannot be verified. The CDR3 extends over 16 amino acids. Per germline, CDR1 SGHRS and CDR2 YFSETQ. CDR3 protein: CASRTRDRVYQETQYF.

The chain carries TRBV20-1 and TRBJ2-1; TCRdb selects TRBD1, and the lack of DNA leaves this call unchecked. This CDR3 comprises 17 residues. The germline V gene encodes CDR1 DFQATT and CDR2 SNEGSKA (reference sequence). The CDR3 here is CSAPPPLGLASYNEQFF.

The V call is TRBV25-1, the J call TRBJ2-5; TCRdb designates TRBD1, a call that cannot be tested without DNA. This CDR3 has 13 amino acids. Germline lookup yields CDR1 MGHDK and CDR2 SYGVNS. The CDR3 sequence is CASRVLGGETQYF. Combining the CDR3 with reference TRBV25-1 and TRBJ2-5 gives the whole variable domain EADIYQTPRYLVIGTGKKITLECSQTMGHDKMYWYQQDPGMELHLIHYSYGVNSTEKGDLSSESTVSRIRTEHFPLTLESARPSHTSQYLCASRVLGGETQYFGPGTRLLVL.

This chain joins TRBV20-1 and TRBJ2-2; as DNA is missing, the TRBD1 call by TCRdb cannot be tested. The CDR3 consists of 20 residues. Germline V gene sequence: CDR1 DFQATT, CDR2 SNEGSKA (reference sequence). Here the CDR3 reads CSALEPGPIRTGRAAGELFF.

V gene TRBV2 combines with J gene TRBJ2-2. CDR1 is SNHLY and CDR2 is FYNNEI in the germline V gene. The CDR3 loop spans 15 amino acids. This CDR3 is CASCPGLAGTGELFF.

This sequence joins TRBV20-1 and TRBJ2-1; the TRBD1 assignment by TCRdb is unverifiable without DNA. Germline V lookup: CDR1 DFQATT, CDR2 SNEGSKA (reference sequence). CDR3 length: 15 residues. CDR3 residues: CSAPPRTGEYNEQFF.

The chain has TRBV28 and TRBJ2-1; TCRdb's D call of TRBD2 is untestable without DNA. Per the germline V gene, CDR1 is MDHEN and CDR2 is SYDVKM. This CDR3 region has 13 residues. CDR3 sequence: CASSPPRVGRKFF. The full variable domain, its missing parts supplied by reference TRBV28 and TRBJ2-1, is DVKVTQSSRYLVKRTGEKVFLECVQDMDHENMFWYRQDPGLGLRLIYFSYDVKMKEKGDIPEGYSVSREKKERFSLILESASTNQTSMYLCASSPPRVGRKFFGPGTRLTVL.

This chain uses TRBV29-1 with TRBJ2-7; TCRdb designates TRBD2, a call that cannot be tested without DNA. This CDR3 has 13 amino acids. The germline V gene has CDR1 SQVTM and CDR2 ANQGSEA. The CDR3 is CSTASGSNYEQYF.